Shown below are 5 T cell receptor beta chains from a single sample sequenced in a study of technical replicates of blood from a few donors. The assay was immunoSEQ multiplex PCR, and TCRdb's table has in-frame clones only and misses some. Of roughly 100,000 clones in the sample, roughly 95% were seen once. Sequenced: T cells isolated from PBMCs. The receptors derive from a human donor in good health.

The rearrangement joins TRBV5-5 to TRBJ1-4; 9 positions agree with TRBD1. Germline CDR1 SGHKS, CDR2 YYEKEE (reference sequence). V dropped 4 bases and J dropped 8; count of bases not matched to a gene: 6. This CDR3 region has 14 residues. The CDR3 sequence is CASSLGTGFEKLFF. The CDR3 coding sequence is TGTGCCAGCAGCCTTGGGACAGGGTTCGAAAAACTGTTTTTT. Combining the CDR3 with reference TRBV5-5 and TRBJ1-4 gives the whole variable domain DAGVTQSPTHLIKTRGQQVTLRCSPISGHKSVSWYQQVLGQGPQFIFQYYEKEERGRGNFPDRFSARQFPNYSSELNVNALLLGDSALYLCASSLGTGFEKLFFGSGTQLSVL.

The V and J genes are TRBV5-6 and TRBJ1-3, with D possibly TRBD1 on 6 matching bases. Germline CDR1 is SGHDT and CDR2 is YYEEEE. The germline V and J ends were trimmed by 4 bases and 4 bases, with 15 bases remaining between them. The CDR3 has 15 amino acids. CDR3 residues: CASSQMPDSGNTIYF. Here the CDR3 DNA reads TGTGCCAGCAGCCAGATGCCGGACAGCGGAAACACCATATATTTT.

This clone was picked up one time. The chain links TRBV27 to TRBJ2-7; the D gene is possibly TRBD2 (6 bases). The CDR3 spans 11 residues. Trimming cost V 6 bases and J 3 bases, with 6 bases left between them. Looked up from germline, CDR1 is MNHEY and CDR2 is SMNVEV (reference sequence). The CDR3 bases are TGTGCCAGCAGGGAGGGCTACGAGCAGTACTTC. It specifies CASREGYEQYF.

This rearrangement joins TRBV19 to TRBJ1-2; a weak D match, TRBD1 (6 bases). Germline V gene lookup returns CDR1 LNHDA and CDR2 SQIVND (reference sequence). The CDR3 sequence is 13 residues long. V lost 1 base to trimming and J lost 5 bases, with 8 bases between them. The CDR3: CASSIGQEYGYTF. CDR3 nucleotides: TGTGCCAGTAGTATAGGACAGGAGTATGGCTACACCTTC. Using reference TRBV19 and TRBJ1-2 for the parts outside the CDR3, the full variable domain is DGGITQSPKYLFRKEGQNVTLSCEQNLNHDAMYWYRQDPGQGLRLIYYSQIVNDFQKGDIAEGYSVSREKKESFPLTVTSAQKNPTAFYLCASSIGQEYGYTFGSGTRLTVV.

This sequence joins TRBV13 and TRBJ1-2; D ambiguous. V was trimmed by 4 bases and J by 1 base, leaving 13 bases between them. The germline CDR1 and CDR2 sequences are PRHDT and FYEKMQ (reference sequence). The CDR3 has 15 residues. CDR3 in DNA: TGTGCCAGCAGCTCCAATACACAAAGTAACTATGGCTACACCTTC. Translated, it gives CASSSNTQSNYGYTF.